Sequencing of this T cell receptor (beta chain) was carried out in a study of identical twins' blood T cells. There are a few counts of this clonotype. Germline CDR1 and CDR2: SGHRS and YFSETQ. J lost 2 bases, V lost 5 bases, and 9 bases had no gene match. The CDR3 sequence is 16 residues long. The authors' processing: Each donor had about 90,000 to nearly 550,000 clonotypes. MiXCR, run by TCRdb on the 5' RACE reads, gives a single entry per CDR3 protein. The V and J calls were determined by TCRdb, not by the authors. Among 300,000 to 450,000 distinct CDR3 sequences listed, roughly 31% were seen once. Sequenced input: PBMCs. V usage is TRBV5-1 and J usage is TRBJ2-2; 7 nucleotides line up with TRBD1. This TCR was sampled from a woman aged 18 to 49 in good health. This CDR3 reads CASRVDRALNTGELFF. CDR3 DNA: TGCGCCAGCAGGGTTGACAGGGCTTTAAACACCGGGGAGCTGTTTTTT.